This T cell receptor beta chain came from a study of cytomegalovirus exposure and HLA in healthy donors (dated by TCRdb to 2017 to 2019). Regarding the study in general: According to an earlier analysis of a few hundred of the donors, about 179 million T cells yielded 100 million or so unique TCR beta sequences and 276 Gb of sequence data. Among about 400 genotyped donors of the cohort, an average of around 250,000 unique TCR beta nucleotide sequences was sequenced per donor, of which 15% to 20% were non-productive. The later analysis used no new phenotypic data to find candidate immune exposures, relying instead on TCR beta sequences and their occurrence across donors. An early release that covered 640 HLA-typed donors contained approximately 320 gigabases of sequencing data and tens of millions of unique TCR sequences. Typing coverage varied by locus: about 629-630 donors for A, B, C, DRB1 and DQB1; roughly 500 for DQA1; approximately 570 for DPA1; fewer than 480 for DPB1. In addition to the first cohort of 500 to 850 subjects, a separate validation cohort of 130 or so different subjects was used. The study combined high-throughput TCR immunosequencing, statistical association of individual TCRs with disease status, and machine learning to predict cytomegalovirus infection status. An earlier analysis of 587 of the donors used high-throughput TCR beta sequencing to judge whether each TCR beta V gene segment behaved as functional or pseudogenic. A later analysis re-examined previously published TCR beta repertoires from several hundred donors and added high-resolution HLA genotyping to investigate patterns of TCR occurrence. Both class I and class II loci were covered by HLA typing, at four-digit resolution. Every discovery cohort repertoire had been produced on one sequencing platform. The study aimed to test whether signatures of past pathogen exposure could be identified by cataloging public T cell receptors. The T cell repertoires of 700 or so subjects were profiled by immunosequencing and related to cytomegalovirus serostatus. A later genetic analysis used genome-wide SNP genotypes for about 65% of the roughly 670 donors, treating that subset as a discovery cohort. Roughly five DR-DQ haplotypes were treated as single units for association and clustering because of strong linkage in the cohort. Of the approximately 400 genotyped donors, around 81% fell in the genetic ancestry cluster associated with self-reported Caucasian donors. Alongside the repertoire data, information on donor age, sex, ethnicity and CMV serostatus was compiled. Here is what the overall study found, with its caveats: Sequencing depth was assumed to be roughly uniform across donors in the presence/absence analyses, though that assumption may not hold. In an earlier analysis of approximately 590 of the donors, most TCR beta V segments appeared in productive rearrangements about 90% or about 30% of the time, broadly matching IMGT annotations. A cluster of highly shared sequence variants was judged likely to be a technical artifact of the sequencing pipeline. According to a later analysis, TCR association rates differed among HLA loci, with DRB1 alleles showing the most associated TCRs and HLA-C alleles showing the fewest. A later analysis associated 16,951 TCR beta sequences with specific HLA alleles at a false discovery rate of 0.05. In vitro tests confirmed that three of the cytomegalovirus-associated TCR beta chains recognize cytomegalovirus antigens. Immune exposure information for the cohort was limited to CMV serostatus. The authors suggested that the approach could potentially be generalized to other disease states and immunological phenotypes. Because counts were too low, roughly 17 rarely observed V segments, including chromosome 9 orphons, were left out of the earlier analysis of over 550 of the donors. A later genetic analysis reported fewer N-insertions in productive TCRs among donors in an Asian-associated ancestry cluster than the roughly 700-donor mean. The 87-base-pair reads could not distinguish some IMGT-functional V segments, including TRBV6-2 and TRBV6-3, so those segments were excluded. In a later analysis, most CMV-associated TCR beta chains were found to appear HLA-restricted, with HLA associations seemingly driven largely by CMV exposure. A later analysis reported that several top co-occurrence clusters appeared linked to parvovirus B19, influenza, CMV and Epstein-Barr virus. Because some donors lacked HLA typing at each locus, the association tests relied only on the typed subset. The cohort was sequenced for TCR beta chains only, and without alpha or paired-chain data the features that could be detected were limited. The classifier was reported to diagnose cytomegalovirus status with high specificity and sensitivity in both the original and validation cohorts. V-gene and J-gene trimming of TCR beta chains was associated with a missense DCLRE1C variant in a later genetic analysis, and the association was replicated in an independent cohort. A total of fewer than 200 TCR beta chains were listed by the study as associated with cytomegalovirus. A later analysis found that HLA-associated TCR beta chains were more clonally expanded and had lower generation probabilities than equally common non-associated chains. Correlated functional status among segregating V segments might reflect linkage disequilibrium, but an unknown experimental factor could not be ruled out. Most TCR sequences were seen in very few donors, while some public TCRs were found in many individuals. A further reported finding was that TCR beta sequences accurately predicted the HLA-A and HLA-B alleles for most subjects in the first cohort. Strong co-occurrence of HLA alleles, especially DR and DQ, made assigning TCR associations to individual alleles difficult.

The library was produced with the immunoSEQ multiplex PCR assay. For the multiplex PCR, a mixture combining 60 forward primers for TCR Vbeta segments and 13 reverse primers for TCR Jbeta segments was used. The CDR3 region of rearranged TCR beta genes was amplified from genomic DNA with a multiplex PCR assay. The Illumina HiSeq System was used to sequence the amplified TCR beta libraries as 87-base-pair reads. The authors' analysis ran thus. A later analysis tallied roughly 80 million unique TCR beta chains across the approximately 670 repertoires, and approximately 12 million of those chains were shared by two or more donors. Raw reads were error-corrected and collapsed into unique sequences with a nearest-neighbor algorithm that merged closely related sequences to remove PCR and sequencing errors. To assign V, D and J gene segments, CDR3 sequences were aligned to IMGT reference sequences. For a sequence to be retained, at least a six-nucleotide match to both a V gene segment and a J gene segment was required. Rearrangements were called productive when the CDR3 lacked stop codons and stayed in frame with V and J; all others were non-productive. CDR3 was defined according to IMGT convention as the region running from the second conserved V-encoded cysteine to the conserved J-encoded phenylalanine. Sequences without an unambiguous match to a single V gene segment were excluded from the earlier analysis of over 500 of the donors. An earlier analysis of 500 to 600 of the donors classified V segments as functional when productive rearrangements were above 56.7% and as segregating when the standard deviation between donors was above 5%. A statistical classification framework was built to diagnose cytomegalovirus status from the catalog of TCR beta chain sequences. A later analysis assigned V and J genes by comparing TCR nucleotide sequences with IMGT/GENE-DB human TR gene sequences. In a later analysis, CDR3 sequences and most-parsimonious VDJ recombination scenarios were assigned using the TCRdist pipeline. In a later analysis, each TCR beta chain was defined by its CDR3 amino acid sequence together with its V-gene family, and reads lacking a unique V-gene family were excluded. To address suspected cross-contamination and a sequencing artifact, a later analysis removed approximately 590 highly shared, low-generation-probability nucleotide sequences. For each public chain, a later analysis derived a clonal expansion index from normalized ranks of inferred template counts within each repertoire. In a later analysis, generation probabilities were computed using a VDJ recombination model fitted to out-of-frame rearrangements, and the results were checked against IGoR. In a later analysis, TCR-TCR, TCR-HLA and TCR-CMV co-occurrence was scored with hypergeometric tests, and a repertoire-size bias correction was applied to TCR pairs. In a later analysis, false discovery rates were estimated by permuting HLA or CMV assignments 20 times. In a later analysis, co-occurring TCRs were grouped with DBSCAN, and TCRdist sequence similarity was added when clustering was performed within HLA-allele-positive subsets. Repertoires with fewer than 30,000 or more than 120,000 public chains were left out of co-occurrence clustering, as were roughly five repertoires with anomalous nucleotide sharing. TCRdb provides this immuneACCESS table in a form limited to in-frame rearrangements. Some clones are lacking; in checked studies, under half of them reflect an unresolved V gene, and why the rest are absent is not known. Clonal size and the V and J genes are those of that table, whereas D and trimming came from the DNA. The sample table shows roughly 200,000 clones, and roughly 13% are seen once. The top ten constitute approximately 8.4% of the sample.

From cysteine to phenylalanine, the CDR3 is 16 amino acids long. CDR3 DNA only is kept here, 48 bases in frame from base 1. V loses 0 bases at its end and J loses 7 bases; junction bases beyond the gene matches: 12. CDR1 and CDR2 were assigned from the germline V gene as SGDLS and YYNGEE. About this clone: Its antigen target is currently unknown. Nothing much larger sits one base from this clone, and base qualities are not available.

The cohort consisted of 600 to 750 healthy bone marrow donors. All cohort members were sampled while nominally healthy, although unrecorded immune exposures were likely present. The donor tested CMV seropositive, placing the donor among the 289 seropositive members of the cohort. Every donor gave a peripheral blood sample, and the peripheral blood mononuclear cells from that sample were used for TCR beta sequencing. Genomic DNA was extracted from the blood cell samples with the Qiagen DNeasy Blood Extraction Kit. The TCR was taken from a man aged 45 to 65 in good health and CMV-seropositive. Material for sequencing was PBMCs. This sequence uses TRBV9 and TRBJ2-7, with 8 junctional bases fitting TRBD2. The nucleotide sequence is given as TGTGCCAGCAGCGTAGAATTCGGGGGGGCCAGGGGTGAGCAGTACTTC. Protein translation: CASSVEFGGARGEQYF.